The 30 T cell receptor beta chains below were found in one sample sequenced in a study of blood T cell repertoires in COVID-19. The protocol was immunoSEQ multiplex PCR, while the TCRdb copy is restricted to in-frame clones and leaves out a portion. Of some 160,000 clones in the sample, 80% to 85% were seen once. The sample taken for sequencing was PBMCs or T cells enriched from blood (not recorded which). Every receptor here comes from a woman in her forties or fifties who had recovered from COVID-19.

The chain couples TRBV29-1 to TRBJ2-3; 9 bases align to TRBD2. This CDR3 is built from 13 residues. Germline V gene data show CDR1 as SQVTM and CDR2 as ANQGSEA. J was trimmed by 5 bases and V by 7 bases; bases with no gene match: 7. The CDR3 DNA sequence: TGCAGCGCCGGCGGACTAGCGATAGATACGCAGTATTTT. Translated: CSAGGLAIDTQYF.

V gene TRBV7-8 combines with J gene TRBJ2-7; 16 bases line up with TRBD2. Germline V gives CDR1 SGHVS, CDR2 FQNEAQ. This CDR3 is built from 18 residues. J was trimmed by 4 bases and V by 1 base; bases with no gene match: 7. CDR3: CASSLVGLAGGPNYEQYF. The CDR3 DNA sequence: TGTGCCAGCAGCTTAGTGGGACTAGCGGGAGGGCCCAATTACGAGCAGTACTTC. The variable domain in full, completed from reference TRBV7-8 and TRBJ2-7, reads GAGVSQSPRYKVAKRGQDVALRCDPISGHVSLFWYQQALGQGPEFLTYFQNEAQLDKSGLPSDRFFAERPEGSVSTLKIQRTQQEDSAVYLCASSLVGLAGGPNYEQYFGPGTRLTVT.

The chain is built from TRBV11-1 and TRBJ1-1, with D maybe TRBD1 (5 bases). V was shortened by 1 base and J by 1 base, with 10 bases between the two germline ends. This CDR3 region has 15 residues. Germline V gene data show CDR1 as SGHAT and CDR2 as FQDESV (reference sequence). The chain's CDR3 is CASSLDQGRNTEAFF. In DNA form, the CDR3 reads TGTGCCAGCAGCTTAGATCAGGGAAGGAACACTGAAGCTTTCTTT.

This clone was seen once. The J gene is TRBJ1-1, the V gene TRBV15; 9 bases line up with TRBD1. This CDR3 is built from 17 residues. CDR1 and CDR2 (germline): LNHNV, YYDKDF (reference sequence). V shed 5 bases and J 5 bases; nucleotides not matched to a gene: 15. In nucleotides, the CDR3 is TGTGCCACCAGCCGGACAGGGGTCCCTCCATTTGGGACTGAAGCTTTCTTT. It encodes CATSRTGVPPFGTEAFF.

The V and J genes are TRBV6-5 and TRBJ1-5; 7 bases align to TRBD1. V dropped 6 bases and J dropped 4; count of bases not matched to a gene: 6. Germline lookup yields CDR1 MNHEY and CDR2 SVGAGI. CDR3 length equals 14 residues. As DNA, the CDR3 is TGTGCCAGCAGGACCCGACAGGGAAATCAGCCCCAGCATTTT. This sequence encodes CASRTRQGNQPQHF.

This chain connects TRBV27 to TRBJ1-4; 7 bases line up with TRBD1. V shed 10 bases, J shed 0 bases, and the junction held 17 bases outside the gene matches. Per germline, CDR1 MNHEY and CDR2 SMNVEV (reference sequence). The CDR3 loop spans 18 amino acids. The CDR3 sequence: CATRRSGTVLATNEKLFF. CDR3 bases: TGTGCCACCCGTCGATCCGGGACAGTTTTAGCAACTAATGAAAAACTGTTTTTT.

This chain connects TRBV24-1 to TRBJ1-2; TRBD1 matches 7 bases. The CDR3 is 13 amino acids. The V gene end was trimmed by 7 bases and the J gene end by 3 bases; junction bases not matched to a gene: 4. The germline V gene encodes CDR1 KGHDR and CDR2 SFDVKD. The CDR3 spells CATSRQGHYGYTF. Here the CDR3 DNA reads TGTGCCACCAGCAGACAGGGCCACTATGGCTACACCTTC.

CDR3 DNA: TGTGCCAGCGTAGACACGAACACCGGGGAGCTGTTTTTT. This sequence encodes CASVDTNTGELFF. This rearrangement joins TRBV6-5 to TRBJ2-2, with D unresolved. V was clipped by 8 bases and J by 0 bases, with 7 bases between them. Germline V CDR1 and CDR2: MNHEY, SVGAGI. The CDR3 contains 13 residues.

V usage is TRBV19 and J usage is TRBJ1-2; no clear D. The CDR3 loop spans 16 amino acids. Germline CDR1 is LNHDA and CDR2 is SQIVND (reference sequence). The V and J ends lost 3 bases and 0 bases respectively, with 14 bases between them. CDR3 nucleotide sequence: TGTGCCAGTAGTATCACTCCCTCTCGAACTAACTATGGCTACACCTTC. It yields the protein CASSITPSRTNYGYTF. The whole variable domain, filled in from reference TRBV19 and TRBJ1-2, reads DGGITQSPKYLFRKEGQNVTLSCEQNLNHDAMYWYRQDPGQGLRLIYYSQIVNDFQKGDIAEGYSVSREKKESFPLTVTSAQKNPTAFYLCASSITPSRTNYGYTFGSGTRLTVV.

The CDR3 loop reads CASSQDFNAANIQYF. The CDR3 DNA sequence: TGCGCCAGCAGCCAAGATTTTAACGCGGCAAACATTCAGTACTTC. The V and J genes are TRBV4-3 and TRBJ2-4; D ambiguous. The germline V gene encodes CDR1 LGHNA and CDR2 YSLEER. The length of the CDR3 is 15 residues. With 0 bases removed from V and 6 bases from J, the gap between germline ends came to 12 bases.

CDR3 amino acids: CASSYWGQTNTGELFF. CDR3 sequence (DNA): TGTGCCAGCAGTTACTGGGGCCAAACGAACACCGGGGAGCTGTTTTTT. V is TRBV6-5 and J is TRBJ2-2; tentatively, D is TRBD1 (5 bases). From germline, CDR1 is MNHEY and CDR2 SVGAGI. The CDR3 sequence is 16 residues long. The V gene lost 1 base and the J gene lost 0 bases, with 9 bases spanning the gap.

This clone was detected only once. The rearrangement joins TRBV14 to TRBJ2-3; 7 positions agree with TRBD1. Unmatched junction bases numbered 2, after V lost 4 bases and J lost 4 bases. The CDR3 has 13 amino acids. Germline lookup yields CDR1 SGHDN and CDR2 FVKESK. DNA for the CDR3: TGTGCCAGCAGCCTACAGGGGTCAGATACGCAGTATTTT. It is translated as CASSLQGSDTQYF.

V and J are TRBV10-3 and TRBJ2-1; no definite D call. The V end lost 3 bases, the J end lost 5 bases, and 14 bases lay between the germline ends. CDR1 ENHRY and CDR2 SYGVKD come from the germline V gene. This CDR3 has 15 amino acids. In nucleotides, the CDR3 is TGTGCCATCAGTGACGTTTTGAGGTCAAACAATGAGCAGTTCTTC. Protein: CAISDVLRSNNEQFF.

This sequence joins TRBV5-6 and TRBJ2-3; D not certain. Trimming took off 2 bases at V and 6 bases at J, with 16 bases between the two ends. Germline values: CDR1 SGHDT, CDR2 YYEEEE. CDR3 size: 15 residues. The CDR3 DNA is TGTGCCAGCAGCTTTAGAGCCCTGTCGAGGGATACGCAGTATTTT. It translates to CASSFRALSRDTQYF.

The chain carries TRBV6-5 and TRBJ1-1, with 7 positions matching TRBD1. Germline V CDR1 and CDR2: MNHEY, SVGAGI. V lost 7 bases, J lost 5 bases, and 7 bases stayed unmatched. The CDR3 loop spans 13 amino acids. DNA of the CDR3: TGTGCCAGCACCAACAGGGGATATACTGAAGCTTTCTTT. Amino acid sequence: CASTNRGYTEAFF.

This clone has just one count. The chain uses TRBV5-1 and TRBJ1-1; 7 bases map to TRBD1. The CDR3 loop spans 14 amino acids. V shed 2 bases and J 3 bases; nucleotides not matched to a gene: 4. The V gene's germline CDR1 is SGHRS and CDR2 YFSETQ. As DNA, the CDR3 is TGCGCCAGCAGCTTACACAGGGGACACACTGAAGCTTTCTTT. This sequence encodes CASSLHRGHTEAFF.

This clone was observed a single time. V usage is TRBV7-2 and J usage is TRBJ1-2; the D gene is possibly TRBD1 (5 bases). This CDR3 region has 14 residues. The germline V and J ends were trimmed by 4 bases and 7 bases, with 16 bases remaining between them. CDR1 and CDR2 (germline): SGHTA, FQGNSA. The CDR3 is CASSYPAGRGGYTF. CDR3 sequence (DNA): TGTGCCAGCAGCTACCCGGCGGGGCGGGGTGGCTACACCTTC. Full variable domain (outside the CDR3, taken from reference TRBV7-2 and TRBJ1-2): GAGVSQSPSNKVTEKGKDVELRCDPISGHTALYWYRQSLGQGLEFLIYFQGNSAPDKSGLPSDRFSAERTGGSVSTLTIQRTQQEDSAVYLCASSYPAGRGGYTFGSGTRLTVV.

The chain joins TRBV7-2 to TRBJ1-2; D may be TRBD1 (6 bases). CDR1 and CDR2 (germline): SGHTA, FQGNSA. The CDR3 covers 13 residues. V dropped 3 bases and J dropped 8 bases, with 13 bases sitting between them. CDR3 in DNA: TGTGCCAGCAGCTTGGACAGACCAACCGGCTACACCTTC. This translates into CASSLDRPTGYTF. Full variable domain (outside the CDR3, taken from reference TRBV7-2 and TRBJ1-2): GAGVSQSPSNKVTEKGKDVELRCDPISGHTALYWYRQSLGQGLEFLIYFQGNSAPDKSGLPSDRFSAERTGGSVSTLTIQRTQQEDSAVYLCASSLDRPTGYTFGSGTRLTVV.

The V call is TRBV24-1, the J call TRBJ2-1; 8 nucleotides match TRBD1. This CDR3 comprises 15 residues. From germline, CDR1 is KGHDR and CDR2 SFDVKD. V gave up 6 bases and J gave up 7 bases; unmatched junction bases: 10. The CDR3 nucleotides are TGTGCCACCAGTAGTGGACAGGGCATTAGGAATGAGCAGTTCTTC. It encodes CATSSGQGIRNEQFF.

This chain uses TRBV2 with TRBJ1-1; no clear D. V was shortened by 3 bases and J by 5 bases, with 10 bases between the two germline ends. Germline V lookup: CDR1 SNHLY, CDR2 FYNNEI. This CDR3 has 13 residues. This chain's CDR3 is CASSDDPRTEAFF. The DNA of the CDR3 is TGTGCCAGCAGTGATGACCCGAGGACTGAAGCTTTCTTT.

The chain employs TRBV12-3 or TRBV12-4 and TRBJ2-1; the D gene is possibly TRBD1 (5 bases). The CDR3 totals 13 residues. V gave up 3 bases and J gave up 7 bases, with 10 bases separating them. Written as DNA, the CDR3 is TGTGCCAGCAGTTTTCTGGGGCCGAATGAGCAGTTCTTC. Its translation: CASSFLGPNEQFF.

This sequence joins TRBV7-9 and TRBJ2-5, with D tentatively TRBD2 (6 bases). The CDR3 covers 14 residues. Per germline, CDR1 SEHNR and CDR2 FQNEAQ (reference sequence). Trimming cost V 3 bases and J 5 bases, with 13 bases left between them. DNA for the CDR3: TGTGCCAGCAGCTTTGCGGGGCCGCCGGAGACCCAGTACTTC. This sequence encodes CASSFAGPPETQYF. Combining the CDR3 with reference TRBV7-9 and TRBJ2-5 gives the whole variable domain DTGVSQNPRHKITKRGQNVTFRCDPISEHNRLYWYRQTLGQGPEFLTYFQNEAQLEKSRLLSDRFSAERPKGSFSTLEIQRTEQGDSAMYLCASSFAGPPETQYFGPGTRLLVL.

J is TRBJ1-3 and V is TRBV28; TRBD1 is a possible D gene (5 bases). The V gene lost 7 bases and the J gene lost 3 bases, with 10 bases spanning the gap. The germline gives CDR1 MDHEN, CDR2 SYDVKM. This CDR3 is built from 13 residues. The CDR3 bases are TGTGCCAGCACCGACAGTCGTGGAAACACCATATATTTT. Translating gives CASTDSRGNTIYF.

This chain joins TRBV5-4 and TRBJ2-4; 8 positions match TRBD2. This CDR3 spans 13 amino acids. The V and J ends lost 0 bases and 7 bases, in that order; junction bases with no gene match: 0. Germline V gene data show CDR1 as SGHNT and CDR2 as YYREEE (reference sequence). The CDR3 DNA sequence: TGTGCCAGCAGCTTGGGCGGGAGGAACATTCAGTACTTC. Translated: CASSLGGRNIQYF.

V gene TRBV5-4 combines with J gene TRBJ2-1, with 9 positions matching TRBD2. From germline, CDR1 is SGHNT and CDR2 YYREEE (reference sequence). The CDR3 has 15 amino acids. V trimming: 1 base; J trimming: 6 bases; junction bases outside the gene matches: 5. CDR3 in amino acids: CASSLSLRGGNEQFF. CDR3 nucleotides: TGTGCCAGCAGCTTGTCGCTGCGGGGGGGCAATGAGCAGTTCTTC. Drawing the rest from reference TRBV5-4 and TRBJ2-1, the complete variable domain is ETGVTQSPTHLIKTRGQQVTLRCSSQSGHNTVSWYQQALGQGPQFIFQYYREEENGRGNFPPRFSGLQFPNYSSELNVNALELDDSALYLCASSLSLRGGNEQFFGPGTRLTVL.

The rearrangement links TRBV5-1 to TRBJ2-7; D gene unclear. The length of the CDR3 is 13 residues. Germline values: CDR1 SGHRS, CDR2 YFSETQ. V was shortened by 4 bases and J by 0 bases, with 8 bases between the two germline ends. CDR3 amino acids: CASSSRSSYEQYF. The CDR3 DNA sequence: TGCGCCAGCAGCAGTCGGAGCTCCTACGAGCAGTACTTC.

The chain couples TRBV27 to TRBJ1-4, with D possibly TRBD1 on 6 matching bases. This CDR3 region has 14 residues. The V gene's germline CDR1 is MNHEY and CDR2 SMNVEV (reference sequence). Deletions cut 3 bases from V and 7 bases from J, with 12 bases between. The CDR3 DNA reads TGTGCCAGCAGTTTCGGGCAGGGGACTGAAAAACTGTTTTTT. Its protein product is CASSFGQGTEKLFF.

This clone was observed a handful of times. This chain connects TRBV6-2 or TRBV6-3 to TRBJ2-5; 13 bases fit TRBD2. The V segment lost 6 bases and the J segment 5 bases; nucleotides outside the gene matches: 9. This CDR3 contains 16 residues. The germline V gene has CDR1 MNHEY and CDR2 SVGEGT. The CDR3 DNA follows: TGTGCCAGCAGACCTAAACTAGCGGGGGGGCTGGAGACCCAGTACTTC. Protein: CASRPKLAGGLETQYF.

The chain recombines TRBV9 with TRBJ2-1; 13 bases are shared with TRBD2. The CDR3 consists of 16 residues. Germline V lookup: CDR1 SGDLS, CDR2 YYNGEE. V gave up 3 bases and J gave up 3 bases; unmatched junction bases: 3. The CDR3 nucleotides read TGTGCCAGCAGCGCCAGACTAGCGGGAGGCTACAATGAGCAGTTCTTC. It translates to CASSARLAGGYNEQFF.

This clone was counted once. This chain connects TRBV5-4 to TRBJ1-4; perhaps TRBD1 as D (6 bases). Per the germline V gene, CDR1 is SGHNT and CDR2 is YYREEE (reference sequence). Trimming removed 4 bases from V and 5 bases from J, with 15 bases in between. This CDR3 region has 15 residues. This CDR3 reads CASSGRGQLNEKLFF. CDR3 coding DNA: TGTGCCAGCAGCGGCAGGGGCCAGTTGAATGAAAAACTGTTTTTT.